This T cell receptor (beta chain) derives from a study of cytomegalovirus exposure and HLA in healthy donors. Notes on the study in general: Sequencing likely generated an artifact that appeared as a cluster of highly shared sequence variants.

The study ran its PCR with 60 Vbeta and 13 Jbeta primers. Per the study methods: Unique TCR beta chains numbered approximately 80 million in a later analysis, with around 10 million shared. Here immunoSEQ multiplex PCR was the method, and the copy in TCRdb shows in-frame clones only, minus some. V and J calls and clone size follow that table, whereas D and trimming were derived from the DNA. This listing includes under 200,000 clones. Deletions cut 2 bases from V and 0 bases from J, with 5 bases between. The CDR3 consists of 15 residues. Germline CDR1 reads LGHNA; CDR2 reads YSLEER. Nominally healthy donors were sampled, though unrecorded immune exposures were likely. Note on this clone: The antigen remains unidentified.

J is TRBJ2-6 and V is TRBV4-3; D ambiguous. The receptor was derived from a man aged 25 to 40 in good health and CMV-seronegative. Source material: PBMCs. The CDR3 nucleotides are TGCGCCAGCAGCCAAACTGTCTCTGGGGCCAACGTCCTGACTTTC. Translating it yields CASSQTVSGANVLTF.